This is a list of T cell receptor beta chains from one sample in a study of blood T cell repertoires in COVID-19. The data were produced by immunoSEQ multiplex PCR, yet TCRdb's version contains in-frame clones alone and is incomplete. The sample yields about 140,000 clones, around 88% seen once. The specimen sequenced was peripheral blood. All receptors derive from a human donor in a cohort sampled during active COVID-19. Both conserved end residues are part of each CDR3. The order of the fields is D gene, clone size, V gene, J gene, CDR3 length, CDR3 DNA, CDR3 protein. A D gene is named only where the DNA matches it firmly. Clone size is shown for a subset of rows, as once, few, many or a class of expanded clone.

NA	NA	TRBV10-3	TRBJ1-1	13	TGTGCCATCAGTCTTACAGAGAACACTGAAGCTTTCTTT	CAISLTENTEAFF
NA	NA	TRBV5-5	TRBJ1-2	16	TGTGCCAGCAGCTTGGGGTCGTTTGTAGCGAACGACGGCTACACCTTC	CASSLGSFVANDGYTF
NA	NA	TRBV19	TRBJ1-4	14	TGTGCCAGTGCACAGGGTACTTATAATGAAAAACTGTTTTTT	CASAQGTYNEKLFF
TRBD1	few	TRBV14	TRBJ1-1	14	TGTGCCAGCAGCCGACAGGGCTGGAACACTGAAGCTTTCTTT	CASSRQGWNTEAFF
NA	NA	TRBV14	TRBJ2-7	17	TGTGCCAGCAGCCAGGCGAGTCCAGGGGAAACTGCCTACGAGCAGTACTTC	CASSQASPGETAYEQYF
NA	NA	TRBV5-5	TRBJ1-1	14	TGTGCCAGCAGCTTGGACAGGCTGGTAACTGAAGCTTTCTTT	CASSLDRLVTEAFF
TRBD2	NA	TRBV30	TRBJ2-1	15	TGTGCCTGGAGGAAGGGGACTAGGGTGAACAATGAGCAGTTCTTC	CAWRKGTRVNNEQFF
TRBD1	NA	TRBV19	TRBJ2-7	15	TGTGCCAGTAGTTCCGGGACAGGGGTTTCGTACGAGCAGTACTTC	CASSSGTGVSYEQYF
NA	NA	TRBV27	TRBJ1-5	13	TGTGCCAGCAGTTGGGGGCGAGGGCAGCCCCAGCATTTT	CASSWGRGQPQHF
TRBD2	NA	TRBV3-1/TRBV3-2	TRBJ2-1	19	TGTGCCAGCAGCCAAGATCTTCTCTGGCGCGGGGGGAACTACAATGAGCAGTTCTTC	CASSQDLLWRGGNYNEQFF
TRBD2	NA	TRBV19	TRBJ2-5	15	TGTGCCACCTCCGGACTAGCGGGCGACCAAGAGACCCAGTACTTC	CATSGLAGDQETQYF
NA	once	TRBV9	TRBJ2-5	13	TGTGCCAGCAGCGTCTCAGGGCAAGAGACCCAGTACTTC	CASSVSGQETQYF
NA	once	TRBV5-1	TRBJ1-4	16	TGCGCCAGCAGCTTGAACCCACAGGGAACTAATGAAAAACTGTTTTTT	CASSLNPQGTNEKLFF
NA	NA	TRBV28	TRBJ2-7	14	TGTGCCAGCGGGGGCTACCCCCCAGCCTACGAGCAGTACTTC	CASGGYPPAYEQYF
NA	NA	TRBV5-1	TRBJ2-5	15	TGCGCCAGCAGCTTGGAGGGACTCAACCAAGAGACCCAGTACTTC	CASSLEGLNQETQYF
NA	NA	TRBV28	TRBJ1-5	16	TGTGCCAGCAGCCCGGACCCGGGACATGGGGATCAGCCCCAGCATTTT	CASSPDPGHGDQPQHF
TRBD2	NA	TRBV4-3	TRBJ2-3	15	TGCGCCAGCAGCCAGGACGGGGGGGCCATGGATACGCAGTATTTT	CASSQDGGAMDTQYF
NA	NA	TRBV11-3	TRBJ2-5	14	TGTGCCAGCAGCTATTATCCCGAGGAGGAGACCCAGTACTTC	CASSYYPEEETQYF
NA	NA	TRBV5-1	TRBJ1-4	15	TGCGCCAGCAGCTTGTCTGGGGGCACTAATGAAAAACTGTTTTTT	CASSLSGGTNEKLFF
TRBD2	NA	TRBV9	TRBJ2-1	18	TGTGCCAGCAGCGTAGAAGGCGGGGGGGCGGCCTCCTACAATGAGCAGTTCTTC	CASSVEGGGAASYNEQFF
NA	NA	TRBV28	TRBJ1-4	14	TGTGCCAGCAGCAACCAGAGGAGTAATGAAAAACTGTTTTTT	CASSNQRSNEKLFF
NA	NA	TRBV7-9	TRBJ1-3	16	TGTGCCAGCAGCTTATCCAGGTCGAGCTCTGGAAACACCATATATTTT	CASSLSRSSSGNTIYF
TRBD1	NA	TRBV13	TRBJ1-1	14	TGTGCCAGCAGCACCTGGACAGGGAACACTGAAGCTTTCTTT	CASSTWTGNTEAFF
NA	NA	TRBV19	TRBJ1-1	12	TGTGTCCCCCGGGCTCGGGGTACTGAAGCTTTCTTT	CVPRARGTEAFF
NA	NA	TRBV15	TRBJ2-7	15	TGTGCCACCAGCAGAGTGGGGTCAGGACTCCACGAGCAGTACTTC	CATSRVGSGLHEQYF
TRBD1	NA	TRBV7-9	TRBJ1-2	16	TGTGCCAGCAGCTTAGAGAAAGGACAGGGCAAATATGGCTACACCTTC	CASSLEKGQGKYGYTF
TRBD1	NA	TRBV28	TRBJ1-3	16	TGTGCCAGCAGTTCGGGACAGTTTTACTCTGGAAACACCATATATTTT	CASSSGQFYSGNTIYF
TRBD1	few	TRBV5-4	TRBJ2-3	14	TGTGCCAGCAGCGTAGAGGGGGCGTTCGATACGCAGTATTTT	CASSVEGAFDTQYF
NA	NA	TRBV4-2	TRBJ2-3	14	TGTGCCAGCAGCCAAGCGGGTGGATCAGATACGCAGTATTTT	CASSQAGGSDTQYF
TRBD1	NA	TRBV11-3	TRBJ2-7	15	TGTGCCAGCAGCGACACAGGGGTTTCCTCCTACGAGCAGTACTTC	CASSDTGVSSYEQYF
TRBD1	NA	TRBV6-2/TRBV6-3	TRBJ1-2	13	TGTGCCAGCAGTCACAGGGGCGACTATGGCTACACCTTC	CASSHRGDYGYTF
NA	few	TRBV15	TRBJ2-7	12	TGTGCCACCAGCGACACAGGGTCCGAGCAGTACTTC	CATSDTGSEQYF
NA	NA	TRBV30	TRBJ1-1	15	TGTGCCTGGAGTGTACTACGGGGAGCGAACACTGAAGCTTTCTTT	CAWSVLRGANTEAFF
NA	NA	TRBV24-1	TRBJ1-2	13	TGTGCCACCGAAGGGGAGGCAGGGCGGGGCTACACCTTC	CATEGEAGRGYTF
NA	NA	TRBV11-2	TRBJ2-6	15	TGTGCCAGCAGCTTCGACAGTACCGGGGCCAACGTCCTGACTTTC	CASSFDSTGANVLTF
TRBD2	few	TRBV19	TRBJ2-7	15	TGTGCCAGTAGTATCTTAGCGGGGTATGACTACGAGCAGTACTTC	CASSILAGYDYEQYF
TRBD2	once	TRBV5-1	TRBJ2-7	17	TGCGCCAGCAGCTTGGAGGCGGGACTAGCGGGATCCTACGAGCAGTACTTC	CASSLEAGLAGSYEQYF
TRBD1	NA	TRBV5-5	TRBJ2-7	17	TGTGCCAGCAGCTTGGTCCCCGGACAGGGAAGTGGCTACGAGCAGTACTTC	CASSLVPGQGSGYEQYF
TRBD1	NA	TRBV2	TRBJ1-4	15	TGTGCCAGCAGTGACGGGACAGGGGGGAGTGAAAAACTGTTTTTT	CASSDGTGGSEKLFF
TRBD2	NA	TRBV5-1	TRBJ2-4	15	TGCGCCAGCAGCTTGGAGGGACTAGCGGGAGACATTCAGTACTTC	CASSLEGLAGDIQYF
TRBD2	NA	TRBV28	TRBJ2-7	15	TGTGCCAGCAGTTTGGGGACTAGCGGGCAGTACGAGCAGTACTTC	CASSLGTSGQYEQYF
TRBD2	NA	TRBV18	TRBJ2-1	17	TGTGCCAGCTCACCACGGTCCAGCGGGACGGTGAGGGATGAGCAGTTCTTC	CASSPRSSGTVRDEQFF
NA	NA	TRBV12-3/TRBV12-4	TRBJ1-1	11	TGTGCCAGCAGTCCGGGACTGGAAGCTTTCTTT	CASSPGLEAFF
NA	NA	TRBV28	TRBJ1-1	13	TGTGCCAGCAGTTTGGGGGGGAACACTGAAGCTTTCTTT	CASSLGGNTEAFF
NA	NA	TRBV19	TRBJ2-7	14	TGTGCCAGCGCTATGGGGGGAGACCTCTACGAGCAGTACTTC	CASAMGGDLYEQYF
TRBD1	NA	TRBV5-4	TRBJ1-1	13	TGTGCCAGCAGCTTCGACAGGGCTTTTGAAGCTTTCTTT	CASSFDRAFEAFF
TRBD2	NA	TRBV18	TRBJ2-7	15	TGTGCCAGCTCAACTTCCGGGACTAGCGGCTACGAGCAGTACTTC	CASSTSGTSGYEQYF
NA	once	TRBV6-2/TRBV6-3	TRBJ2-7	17	TGTGCCAGCAGTTACGCCCCGGAGGTCTCCCCGGGATACGAGCAGTACTTC	CASSYAPEVSPGYEQYF
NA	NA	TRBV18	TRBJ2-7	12	TGTGCCAGCTCACCAGCGGATTCGGAGCAGTACTTC	CASSPADSEQYF